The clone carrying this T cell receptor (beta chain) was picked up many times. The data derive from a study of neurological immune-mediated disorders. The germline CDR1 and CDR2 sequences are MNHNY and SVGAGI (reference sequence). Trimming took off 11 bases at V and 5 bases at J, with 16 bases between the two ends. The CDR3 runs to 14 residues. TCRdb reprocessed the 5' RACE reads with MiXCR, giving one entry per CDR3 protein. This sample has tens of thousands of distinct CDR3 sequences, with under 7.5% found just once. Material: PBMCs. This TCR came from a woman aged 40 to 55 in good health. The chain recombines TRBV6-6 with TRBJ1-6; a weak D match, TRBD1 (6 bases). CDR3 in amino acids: CAVQGTLDNSPLHF. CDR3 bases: TGTGCCGTCCAAGGGACACTGGATAATTCACCCCTCCACTTT.